The 22 T cell receptor beta chains given below trace back to one sample, sequenced in a study of OX40 agonist ivuxolimab in advanced cancers. Data came from immunoSEQ multiplex PCR; TCRdb stores just in-frame clones and leaves some out. Found here are some 66,000 clones, about 80% of them singletons; the top ten hold 4.5% to 6%. The specimen was CD4+ or CD8+ T cells sorted from blood, collected in a trial of the OX40 agonist ivuxolimab. The source is an adult with an advanced solid tumor such as melanoma, head and neck, liver or kidney cancer.

V gene TRBV4-2 combines with J gene TRBJ2-1; D is uncertain. Germline V lookup: CDR1 LGHNA, CDR2 YNFKEQ. CDR3 length: 14 amino acids. Between the trimmed V and J ends, which lost 1 base and 5 bases, there was a span of 9 bases. CDR3 in amino acids: CASSQAGTDNEQFF. The CDR3, as DNA: TGTGCCAGCAGCCAAGCTGGTACTGACAATGAGCAGTTCTTC.

This chain links TRBV4-1 with TRBJ2-3, with 8 nucleotides matching TRBD2. The ends lost 3 bases at V and 1 base at J; junction bases unmatched: 9. Germline values: CDR1 MGHRA, CDR2 YSYEKL. The CDR3 contains 17 residues. This CDR3 reads CASSHYLAGGGTDTQYF. The CDR3 DNA reads TGCGCCAGCAGCCATTATCTCGCGGGGGGCGGCACAGATACGCAGTATTTT.

The chain recombines TRBV30 with TRBJ2-5; 8 bases map to TRBD1. Germline lookup yields CDR1 GTSNPN and CDR2 SVGIG (reference sequence). Trimming removed 0 bases from V and 4 bases from J; junction bases left unmatched: 4. CDR3 length: 14 amino acids. The CDR3 DNA reads as TGTGCCTGGAGTGTCTCTCAGGGGGCAGAGACCCAGTACTTC. Translation: CAWSVSQGAETQYF.

This clone appeared once. This chain links TRBV27 with TRBJ2-6; no clear D gene. CDR1 MNHEY and CDR2 SMNVEV come from the germline V gene (reference sequence). V was trimmed by 3 bases and J by 4 bases, leaving 7 bases between them. The CDR3 is 14 amino acids. The CDR3: CASSFGYGANVLTF. CDR3 in DNA: TGTGCCAGCAGTTTTGGGTACGGGGCCAACGTCCTGACTTTC.

The genes are TRBV6-1 and TRBJ2-2; 8 nucleotides line up with TRBD2. Germline CDR1 MNHNS, CDR2 SASEGT. The CDR3 is 14 residues long. V was clipped by 2 bases and J by 9 bases; unmatched bases: 5. CDR3 sequence: CASSERGGHRELFF. The CDR3 DNA is TGTGCCAGCAGTGAACGGGGGGGGCACCGGGAGCTGTTTTTT.

The V gene is TRBV21-1, the J gene TRBJ2-7; the table's D call of TRBD2 was not tested on the DNA. TRBV21-1 is described as a pseudogene. CDR3 size: 16 residues. The CDR3 sequence: CASSKSGTSGTYEQYF. CDR3 coding DNA: TGTGCCAGCAGCAAATCTGGGACTAGCGGCACCTACGAGCAGTACTTC.

This clone was detected once. This chain connects TRBV30 to TRBJ2-2; 7 nucleotides match TRBD1. CDR3 length: 18 residues. The junction had 19 bases not matched to a gene; V was cut back by 6 bases and J by 3 bases. In germline, CDR1 is GTSNPN, CDR2 SVGIG (reference sequence). CDR3 residues: CACAPGQRTITYTGELFF. CDR3 bases: TGTGCCTGTGCGCCGGGACAGCGGACAATTACCTACACCGGGGAGCTGTTTTTT.

J is TRBJ2-2 and V is TRBV5-6; D ambiguous. CDR1 and CDR2 (germline): SGHDT, YYEEEE. The V end lost 2 bases, the J end lost 6 bases, and 2 bases lay between the germline ends. The CDR3 sequence is 11 residues long. The CDR3 loop reads CASSFSGELFF. The CDR3 DNA reads as TGTGCCAGCAGCTTTTCCGGGGAGCTGTTTTTT. Using reference TRBV5-6 and TRBJ2-2 for the parts outside the CDR3, the full variable domain is DAGVTQSPTHLIKTRGQQVTLRCSPKSGHDTVSWYQQALGQGPQFIFQYYEEEERQRGNFPDRFSGHQFPNYSSELNVNALLLGDSALYLCASSFSGELFFGEGSRLTVL.

The rearrangement links TRBV28 to TRBJ1-5, with D uncertain. V lost 5 bases to trimming and J lost 1 base, with 9 bases between them. Germline loops: CDR1 MDHEN, CDR2 SYDVKM. The CDR3 is 14 amino acids. The DNA for the CDR3 is TGTGCCAGCAGTCTACCACAGAGCAATCAGCCCCAGCATTTT. It specifies CASSLPQSNQPQHF.

This clone was seen more than once but under ten times. The CDR3 loop is CASSPSLTYEQYV. The CDR3 DNA reads as TGTGCCAGCAGCCCATCGCTCACCTACGAGCAGTACGTC. The chain employs TRBV7-9 and TRBJ2-7; no definite D call. The V end was cut by 5 bases, the J end by 2 bases, with 10 bases between. The CDR3 contains 13 residues. CDR1 is SEHNR, CDR2 FQNEAQ, per germline (reference sequence).

The sample holds one count of this clone. V usage is TRBV30 and J usage is TRBJ1-1, with D uncertain. CDR1 and CDR2 from the germline V gene are GTSNPN and SVGIG (reference sequence). This CDR3 comprises 12 residues. Trimming left V 6 bases short and J 0 bases short, with 8 bases between. CDR3: CACCSLNTEAFF. As DNA, the CDR3 is TGTGCCTGTTGCAGCCTGAACACTGAAGCTTTCTTT.

The chain couples TRBV9 to TRBJ2-5; D is undetermined. There are 14 residues in the CDR3. Trimming took 1 base from V and 0 from J, leaving 7 bases between them. Germline V gene sequence: CDR1 SGDLS, CDR2 YYNGEE. The CDR3: CASSVSADQETQYF. The CDR3, as DNA: TGTGCCAGCAGCGTATCCGCAGACCAAGAGACCCAGTACTTC.

This clone was observed once. The V call is TRBV6-6, the J call TRBJ2-3; D not resolved. This CDR3 is 14 amino acids long. Germline V gives CDR1 MNHNY, CDR2 SVGAGI (reference sequence). V lost 0 bases and J 5 bases, leaving 9 bases between the germline ends. CDR3 region: CASSYSSRKDTQYF. CDR3 nucleotide sequence: TGTGCCAGCAGTTACTCTTCTCGCAAAGATACGCAGTATTTT.

This clone has a single count. The V call is TRBV28, the J call TRBJ1-2; 9 nucleotides agree with TRBD1. The CDR3 length is 19 residues. Germline assignment: CDR1 MDHEN and CDR2 SYDVKM. With V trimmed by 6 bases and J by 3 bases, 20 bases remained unmatched. The CDR3 protein is CASRTLFNAYRGLYYGYTF. The CDR3 coding sequence is TGTGCCAGCAGGACCCTCTTTAACGCTTACAGGGGGCTTTACTATGGCTACACCTTC.

This chain connects TRBV7-9 to TRBJ2-5; 16 positions agree with TRBD2. V trimming: 5 bases; J trimming: 1 base; junction bases outside the gene matches: 7. Per germline, CDR1 SEHNR and CDR2 FQNEAQ (reference sequence). The CDR3 has 18 amino acids. CDR3 region: CASSHGTSGRAGQETQYF. The CDR3 region has the DNA TGTGCCAGCAGCCATGGGACTAGCGGGAGGGCTGGCCAAGAGACCCAGTACTTC.

The genes are TRBV7-9 and TRBJ2-1; D is uncertain. CDR1 is SEHNR, CDR2 FQNEAQ, per germline (reference sequence). V dropped 3 bases and J dropped 10 bases, with 16 bases sitting between them. The CDR3 sequence is 14 residues long. The CDR3 sequence: CASSFQLVRPEQFF. CDR3 in DNA: TGTGCCAGCAGCTTCCAGCTAGTCCGGCCGGAGCAGTTCTTC.

In its sample, this clone was seen once. V and J are TRBV30 and TRBJ1-5; D is unresolved. This CDR3 has 14 amino acids. Between the trimmed V and J ends, which lost 1 base and 0 bases, there was a span of 7 bases. CDR1 and CDR2 from the germline V gene are GTSNPN and SVGIG (reference sequence). The CDR3 reads CAWSGQHSNQPQHF. The CDR3 DNA is TGTGCCTGGAGTGGGCAGCATAGCAATCAGCCCCAGCATTTT.

V usage is TRBV7-9 and J usage is TRBJ1-4; D gene ambiguous. V was cut by 5 bases and J by 1 base, with 11 bases left in between. The CDR3 is 15 residues long. The germline CDR1 and CDR2 sequences are SEHNR and FQNEAQ (reference sequence). The CDR3: CASSPRSGTNEKLFF. The CDR3 DNA reads as TGTGCCAGCAGCCCCCGCAGTGGAACTAATGAAAAACTGTTTTTT.

The gene calls are TRBV29-1 and TRBJ1-1, with D unclear. The CDR3 has 11 residues. Trimming shortened V by 7 bases and J by 2 bases, and 8 bases separated the two germline ends. Germline V gene sequence: CDR1 SQVTM, CDR2 ANQGSEA. CDR3 nucleotide sequence: TGCAGCGCATCGGAAAACACTGAAGCTTTCTTT. Residues: CSASENTEAFF.

This chain links TRBV28 with TRBJ2-7; 8 positions match TRBD2. This CDR3 spans 12 amino acids. The junction had 2 bases not matched to a gene; V was cut back by 6 bases and J by 4 bases. CDR1 is MDHEN and CDR2 is SYDVKM in the germline V gene. CDR3 sequence: CASRGLAYEQYV. The CDR3 DNA follows: TGTGCCAGCAGAGGACTAGCTTACGAGCAGTACGTC.

Details on this clone: At one end, the junction sequence differs from germline, possibly due to a read error. This sequence joins TRBV5-4 and TRBJ1-3; tentative D call: TRBD1 (5 bases). CDR1 and CDR2 (germline): SGHNT, YYREEE (reference sequence). The CDR3 is 15 amino acids. CDR3 residues: CASRLGPGPGNTIYF. Here the CDR3 DNA reads TGTGCCAGCAGATTGGGCCCAGGGCCCGGAAACACCATATATTTT.

The chain employs TRBV10-3 and TRBJ1-2; TRBD1 is a possible D gene (5 bases). The CDR3 covers 13 residues. Per the germline V gene, CDR1 is ENHRY and CDR2 is SYGVKD. V was cut by 4 bases and J by 1 base, with 7 bases left in between. The CDR3 spells CAISGGDNYGYTF. DNA for the CDR3: TGTGCCATCAGTGGAGGGGATAACTATGGCTACACCTTC.